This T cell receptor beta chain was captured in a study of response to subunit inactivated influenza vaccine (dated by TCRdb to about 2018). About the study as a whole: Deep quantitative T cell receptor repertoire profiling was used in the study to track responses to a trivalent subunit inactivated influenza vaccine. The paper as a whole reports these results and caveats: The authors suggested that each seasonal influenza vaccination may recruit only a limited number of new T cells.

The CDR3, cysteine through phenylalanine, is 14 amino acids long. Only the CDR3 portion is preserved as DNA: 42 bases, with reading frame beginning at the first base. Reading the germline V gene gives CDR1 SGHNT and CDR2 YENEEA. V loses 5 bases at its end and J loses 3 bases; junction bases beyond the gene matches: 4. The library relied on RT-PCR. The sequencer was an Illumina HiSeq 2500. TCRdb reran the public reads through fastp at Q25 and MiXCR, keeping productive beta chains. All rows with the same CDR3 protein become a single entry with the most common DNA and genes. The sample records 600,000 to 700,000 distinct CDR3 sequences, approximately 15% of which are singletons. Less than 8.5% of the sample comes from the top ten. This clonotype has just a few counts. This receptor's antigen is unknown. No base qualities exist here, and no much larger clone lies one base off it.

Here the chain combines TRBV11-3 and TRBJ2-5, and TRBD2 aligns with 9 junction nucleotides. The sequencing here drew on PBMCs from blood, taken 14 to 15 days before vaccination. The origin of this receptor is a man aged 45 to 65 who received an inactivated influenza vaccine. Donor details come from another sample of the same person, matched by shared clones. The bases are TGTGCCAGCAGCCGTAGCGGGAGAGAAGAGACCCAGTACTTC. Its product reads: CASSRSGREETQYF.